This T cell receptor (beta chain) was recorded in a study of tumor-infiltrating lymphocytes in localized non-small cell lung cancer (dated by TCRdb to the early 2020s). Concerning the study at large: Several histologies were represented in the cohort, which also included both smokers and never-smokers as well as patients whose samples were collected after neoadjuvant chemotherapy. Alongside flow cytometry, multiplex immunofluorescence, RNA-seq, exome sequencing and proteomics, TCR sequencing was applied to the same patients as one of several integrated assays. Each patient contributed resected tumor tissue and uninvolved lung tissue from the same patient, described as non-adjacent to the tumor. A total of more than 50 patients were part of the paired comparison of immunoSEQ T-cell fraction between tumor and uninvolved lung. The overall ICON cohort comprised over 140 surgical patients with localized non-small cell lung cancer whose tumors were resected.

CDR1 and CDR2 are read off the germline V gene (reference sequence) as SEHNR and FQNEAQ. The CDR3, from cysteine to phenylalanine, totals 16 residues. CDR3 DNA only is kept here, 48 bases in frame from base 1. The junction shows trimming of 1 base on V and 7 bases on J, plus 17 bases between the germline ends. The immunoSEQ assay used for TCR sequencing gave the T-cell fraction in both tumor and uninvolved lung tissue. The original methods were these. For survival analysis, patients were divided into high (upper tertile) and low (lower two tertiles) T-cell fraction groups, which were compared by log-rank test. A signed-rank test was used to check for differences in T-cell fraction between paired tumor and uninvolved lung. Here the immuneACCESS table is served through TCRdb, limited to in-frame sequences with V and J called. Missing clones are a known gap in these copies; in checked studies unresolved V genes cover under half, and the rest lacks a known reason. The V and J calls and clone size come from that table; D and trimming were worked out from the DNA. The sample data list approximately 15,000 clones, and roughly 78% of these were observed just once. The top ten constitute about 9.4% of the sample.

Beyond this particular receptor, the publication reports: Recurrence-free survival showed no association with tumor T-cell fraction from TCR sequencing (p = 0.61). Because different assays used different pieces of the same tissue, technical variation could not be distinguished from intratumor heterogeneity. Because assay coverage varied across patients depending on available tissue quantity, TCR sequencing was performed for only a subset of the cohort. The TCR-derived T-cell fraction showed no difference between the flow cytometry-defined immunotypes IM1 (good prognosis) and IM2 (poor prognosis). Higher T cell infiltration in tumors than in uninvolved lung tissue was supported by TCRbeta sequencing, consistent with immunofluorescence CD3 counts.

The first patient joined ICON in early 2016, and enrollment wrapped up when the last patient was enrolled in September 2018. Fresh tumor and matched uninvolved tissue for in-depth immune analyses, including TCR sequencing, were collected from a subcohort of some 69 patients. No cell sorting was done, and TCR sequencing was instead run on DNA isolated from bulk tissue. The sample holds one count of this clone. It lacks a known antigen. Per-base qualities were not stored, and no clone one base away is much larger. Material: lung tumor tissue. This receptor chain uses TRBV7-9 and TRBJ2-1; matching of 6 bases hints at TRBD1 as the D gene. This TCR derives from a human donor with non-small cell lung cancer. This receptor carries the CDR3 CASSLGGQRMRNEQFF. The bases are TGTGCCAGCAGCTTAGGGGGACAACGGATGAGGAATGAGCAGTTCTTC. When the CDR3 is completed using the reference TRBV7-9 and TRBJ2-1 genes on either side, the full variable domain is DTGVSQNPRHKITKRGQNVTFRCDPISEHNRLYWYRQTLGQGPEFLTYFQNEAQLEKSRLLSDRFSAERPKGSFSTLEIQRTEQGDSAMYLCASSLGGQRMRNEQFFGPGTRLTVL.